This TCR beta chain was sequenced in a study of immune cell composition in non-small cell lung cancer (dated by TCRdb to about 2017). A note on the overall study: Histologic subtype, mostly lung adenocarcinoma or squamous cell carcinoma, was determined with H&E together with p63, CK5, Napsin A and TTF-1 immunohistochemistry. For supplementary cohort #1, made up of nine to ten lung adenocarcinoma cases, paired tumour/lung TCR-beta sequencing was done and TIL populations were generated so that tumour reactivity could be assessed. Using Adaptive Biotechnologies, the researchers ran TCR-beta sequencing on approximately 34 paired NSCLC tumour and non-adjacent lung specimens, along with approximately 24 tumour-only specimens. A handful of tumour specimens that had TCR-beta data belonged to rare histological subtypes and were left out of the subtype comparisons. General conclusions and limits of the study: Tumour-associated clones >0.5% occurred in nearly half of NSCLC cases: about 33% of adenocarcinomas versus roughly 68% of squamous carcinomas. Compared with lung adenocarcinoma tumours, lung squamous cell carcinoma showed significantly higher Top 10 clone scores and productive clonality. Across fewer than 13 adenocarcinoma cases, the maximal tumour-associated clone frequency showed a strong correlation with TIL tumour reactivity, but overall clonality showed no such correlation. Only 10 cases were included in the reactivity cohort, and sequence sharing between tumour-reactive clones and the dominant in vivo tumour-associated clones was not shown. Smoking pack-years did not significantly correlate with tumour TCR-beta clonality.

CDR1 and CDR2, looked up from the germline V gene, are SGHTA and FQGNSA. The CDR3 holds 15 amino acids from the cysteine to the phenylalanine. Of the read, only the CDR3 DNA is kept; its 45 bases are in frame from base 1. After removal of 5 bases from V and 1 base from J, the junction retains 7 bases not matched to a gene. From frozen aliquots of unsorted single-cell suspensions, genomic DNA was isolated using the QIAamp DNA kit. Surgically resected non-small cell lung cancer tissue was used for the tumour samples. Tissues arrived within 2 hours after resection and were immediately processed into single-cell suspensions. Tissue was broken up mechanically, digested enzymatically with DNase I, collagenase I and hyaluronidase for roughly 30 minutes at 37 degrees C, and then filtered and RBC-lysed. TCR-beta CDR3 regions were amplified from genomic DNA by a two-step multiplex PCR, with the second step adding Illumina-compatible adaptors. TCR-beta immunosequencing was performed on an Illumina platform as a commercial immunoSEQ service. The study's processing was this. Repertoires were summarised as Top 10 Clones, the percentage of T-cell templates from the ten most frequent sequences, and productive clonality. Values of productive clonality ranged from 0 to 1, with a monoclonal population indicated by a value of 1. Sequences comprising at least 0.1% of tumour T-cell templates but absent from matched non-adjacent lung were defined as tumour-associated clones and were identified via log10 scatter plots. Analyses were done in GraphPad Prism7 and R, with Student's t-tests for two-group comparisons, ANOVA for stages, and linear regression for relationships. What TCRdb holds here is the immuneACCESS table cut down to in-frame rearrangements. Part of the clones is not present; checked against another copy, under half of the missing clones reflect an unresolved V gene, and the others are unexplained. That table supplies the V and J calls and clone size; D and trimming were determined from the DNA. In all, the sample holds about 7,600 clones, and roughly 80% of those were seen once. The ten largest account for less than 15% of the sample.

On this clone: Its antigen target is currently unknown. No much larger clone is present one base from it, and per-base qualities are unavailable.

This receptor was identified in a human donor with non-small cell lung cancer. The specimen was lung tumor tissue. The chain employs TRBV7-2 and TRBJ2-7, with TRBD1 identical over 8 junction bases. The sequenced DNA: TGTGCCAGCAGCCCAGGGACAGGAATGTCCTACGAGCAGTACTTC. Translated, this is CASSPGTGMSYEQYF.